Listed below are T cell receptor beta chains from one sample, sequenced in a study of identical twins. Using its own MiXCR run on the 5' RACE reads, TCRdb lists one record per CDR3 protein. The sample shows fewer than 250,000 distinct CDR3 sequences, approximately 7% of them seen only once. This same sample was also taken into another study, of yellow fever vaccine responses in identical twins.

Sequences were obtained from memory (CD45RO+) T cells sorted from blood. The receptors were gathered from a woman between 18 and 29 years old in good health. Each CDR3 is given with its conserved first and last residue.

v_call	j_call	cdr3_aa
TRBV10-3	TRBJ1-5	CATKAPESNQPQHF
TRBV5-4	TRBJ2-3	CASSLFSGSTDTQYF
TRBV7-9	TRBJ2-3	CASTRGADTQYF
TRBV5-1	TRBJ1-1	CASSLPNTEAFF
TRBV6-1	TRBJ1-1	CASSTGVGSMNTEAFF
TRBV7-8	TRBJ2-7	CASTQSGTSYEQYF
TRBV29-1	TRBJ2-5	CSVEPAGTETQYF
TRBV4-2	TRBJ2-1	CASSPGPSGYNEQFF
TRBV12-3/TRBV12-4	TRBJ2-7	CASRPGQNSYEQYF
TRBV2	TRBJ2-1	CASSEEGLANNEQFF
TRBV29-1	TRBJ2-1	CSSEGGAYNNEQFF
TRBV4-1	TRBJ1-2	CASSQGPGHTTYGYTF
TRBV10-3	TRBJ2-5	CAISESDGGQGKETQYF
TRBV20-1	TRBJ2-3	CSARGSGSGRTDTQYF
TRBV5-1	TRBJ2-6	CASSLAGPGANVLTF
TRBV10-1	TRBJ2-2	CASSEPRQGAGGELFF
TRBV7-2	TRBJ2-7	CASSLAIKGVAGVYEQYF
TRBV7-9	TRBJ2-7	CASSTRTGGFNGEQYF
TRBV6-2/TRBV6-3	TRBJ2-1	CASSFNSGRTGNEQFF
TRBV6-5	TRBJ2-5	CASSYSGAETQYF
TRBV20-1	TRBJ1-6	CSARDIFGGYNSPLHF
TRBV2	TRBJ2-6	CTSSLSSGGATGANVLTF
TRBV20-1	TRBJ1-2	CRASGNYGYTF
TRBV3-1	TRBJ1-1	CASSQGEFWTGVMNTEAFF
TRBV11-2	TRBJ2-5	CASSFPELGRFDRETQYF
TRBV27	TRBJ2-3	CASSPQNPRGGRTDTQYF
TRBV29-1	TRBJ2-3	CSVVGRSTDTQYF
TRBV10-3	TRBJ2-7	CAISEQVGEQYF
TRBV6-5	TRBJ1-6	CASKSYNSPLHF
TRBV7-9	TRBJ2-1	CASNLDDEQFF
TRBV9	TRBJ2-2	CASSVAGMNTGELFF
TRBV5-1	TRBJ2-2	CASSSGRAGGELFF
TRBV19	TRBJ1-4	CASSMGNQNEKLFF
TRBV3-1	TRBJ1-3	CASSQEGLISGNTIYF
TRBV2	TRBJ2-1	CASAGQNLGEQFF
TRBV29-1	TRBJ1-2	CSVERGDGYTF
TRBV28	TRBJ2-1	CASELLAGGDEQFF
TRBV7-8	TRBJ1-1	CASIKLGGTEAFF
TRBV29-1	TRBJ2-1	CSVDGWDRLNEQFF
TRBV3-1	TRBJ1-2	CASSQRRDSNYGYTF
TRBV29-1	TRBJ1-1	CSVVRWPTTEAFF
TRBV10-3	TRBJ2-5	CAITAGPPGGETQYF
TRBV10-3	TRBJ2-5	CAISVGGSSQETQYF
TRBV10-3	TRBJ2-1	CAISLRGGSYNEQFF
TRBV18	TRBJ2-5	CASSPTGSGKETQYF
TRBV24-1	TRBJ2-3	CATSDEYGANTDTQYF